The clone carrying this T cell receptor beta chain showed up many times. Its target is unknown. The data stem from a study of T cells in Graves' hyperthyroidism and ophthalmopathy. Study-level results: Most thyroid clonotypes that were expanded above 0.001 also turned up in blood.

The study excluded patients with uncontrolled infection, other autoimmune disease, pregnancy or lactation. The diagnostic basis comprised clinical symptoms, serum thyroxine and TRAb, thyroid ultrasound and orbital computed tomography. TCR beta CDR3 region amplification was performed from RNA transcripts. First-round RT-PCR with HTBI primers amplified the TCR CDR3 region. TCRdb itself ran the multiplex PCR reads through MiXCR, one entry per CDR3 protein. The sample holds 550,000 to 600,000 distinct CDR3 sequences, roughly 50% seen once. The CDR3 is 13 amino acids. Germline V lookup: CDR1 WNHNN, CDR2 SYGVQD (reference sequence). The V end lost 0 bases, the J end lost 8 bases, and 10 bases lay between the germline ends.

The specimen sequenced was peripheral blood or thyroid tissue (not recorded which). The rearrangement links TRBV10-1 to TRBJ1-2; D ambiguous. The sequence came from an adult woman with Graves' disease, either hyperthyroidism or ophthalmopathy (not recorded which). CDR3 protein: CASSESGVRGYTF. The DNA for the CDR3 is TGCGCCAGCAGTGAGTCTGGGGTGCGAGGCTACACCTTC.